This entry lists 5 T cell receptor beta chains sequenced from one sample in a study of CD8+CD57+ T cells in acquired aplastic anemia. For CDR3 and TCR beta VDJ profiling, genomic DNA was the template used. TCRdb re-called the reads with MiXCR, one entry per CDR3 protein. Of 100,000 to 150,000 distinct CDR3 sequences in the sample, 48% were seen once. Input material: sorted CD4+, CD8+, or CD8+CD57+ T cells (not recorded which) from PBMCs. The receptors come from a human donor in good health, serving as a control.

The chain uses TRBV21-1 and TRBJ2-1; no check of the table's D call, TRBD2, against the DNA was made. TRBV21-1 is a known pseudogene. The CDR3 has 16 amino acids. The CDR3 is CASRATSGGPLNEQFF. CDR3 DNA: TGTGCCAGCAGAGCTACTAGCGGGGGGCCCCTCAATGAGCAGTTCTTC.

This clonotype came up many times. The chain carries TRBV20-1 and TRBJ1-2; D gene uncertain. Germline loops: CDR1 DFQATT, CDR2 SNEGSKA (reference sequence). The CDR3 sequence is 17 residues long. Trimming took off 3 bases at V and 1 base at J, with 21 bases between the two ends. The CDR3 bases are TGCAGTGCTAGGATTTTGGACCCGGGGAGAATTAACTATGGCTACACCTTC. Its translation: CSARILDPGRINYGYTF.

This clonotype was counted a single time. CDR3 sequence reads: CSGLRDVYNEQFF. CDR3 nucleotides: TGCAGCGGCCTCCGGGACGTATACAATGAGCAGTTCTTC. This rearrangement joins TRBV29-1 to TRBJ2-1; the D call may be TRBD1 or TRBD2 (5 bases each). Germline V CDR1 and CDR2: SQVTM, ANQGSEA. Trimming pared 7 bases from V and 4 bases from J, leaving 14 bases between. This CDR3 is built from 13 residues.

This clonotype was seen at least ten times. The J gene is TRBJ1-1, the V gene TRBV20-1; a possible D gene is TRBD1 (5 bases). Between the trimmed V and J ends, which lost 0 bases and 4 bases, there was a span of 9 bases. The germline V gene has CDR1 DFQATT and CDR2 SNEGSKA (reference sequence). There are 13 residues in the CDR3. CDR3 in DNA: TGCAGTGCTAGAGAGGGCGGGGGCACTGAAGCTTTCTTT. Amino acid sequence: CSAREGGGTEAFF.

The J gene is TRBJ1-2, the V gene TRBV29-1, with 7 bases that match TRBD1. CDR1 and CDR2 (germline): SQVTM, ANQGSEA. With 6 bases clipped from V and 6 bases from J, the junction kept 1 base outside the gene matches. This CDR3 is built from 10 residues. In DNA form, the CDR3 reads TGCAGCGTCGGGACAGATGGCTACACCTTC. Its protein product is CSVGTDGYTF. Full variable domain (outside the CDR3, taken from reference TRBV29-1 and TRBJ1-2): SAVISQKPSRDICQRGTSLTIQCQVDSQVTMMFWYRQQPGQSLTLIATANQGSEATYESGFVIDKFPISRPNLTFSTLTVSNMSPEDSSIYLCSVGTDGYTFGSGTRLTVV.